A selection of T cell receptor beta chains follows, all from one sample in a study of CD8 T cells in Susac syndrome. TCRdb passed the immunoSEQ multiplex PCR reads through MiXCR, listing each CDR3 protein once. This table holds 150,000 or so distinct CDR3 sequences, roughly 94% found once. The sequenced material came from CD4+ T cells from PBMCs. The origin of the receptors is a human donor with Susac syndrome. The CDR3 runs from the conserved cysteine through the conserved F or W. The D gene is left open where the match is weak. Clone size is shown for a subset of rows, as once, few, many or a class of expanded clone.

J gene,D gene,V gene,CDR3 length,clone size,CDR3 DNA,CDR3 protein
TRBJ2-7,-,TRBV6-6,13,-,TGTGCCAGCAGTAAGGAATTGAGCTACGAGCAGTACTTC,CASSKELSYEQYF
TRBJ1-5,TRBD1,TRBV18,13,-,TGTGCCAGCTCCAGGGGGGTTGCCCAGCCCCAGCATTTT,CASSRGVAQPQHF
TRBJ1-1,-,TRBV20-1,14,-,TGCAGTGCTAGAGATTTTCGGGGGAAACCTGAAGCTTTCTTT,CSARDFRGKPEAFF
TRBJ1-2,-,TRBV9,14,-,TGTGCCAGCAGCCCCCGGACAGATACGTTCGGCTACACCTTC,CASSPRTDTFGYTF
TRBJ2-7,-,TRBV30,14,-,TGTGCCTGGAGTCTGGCGGGTCGCTCCTACGAGCAGTACTTC,CAWSLAGRSYEQYF
TRBJ1-5,-,TRBV29-1,13,-,TGCAGCGTTGAACTGGGGAGCAATCAGCCCCAGCATTTT,CSVELGSNQPQHF
TRBJ1-2,TRBD1,TRBV27,15,-,TGTGCCAGCAGTTCCATTAGACAGGGTGTCGATGGCTACACCTTC,CASSSIRQGVDGYTF
TRBJ1-1,-,TRBV3-1,15,few,TGTGCCAGCAGCCAAGCGACTGGAATGAACACTGAAGCTTTCTTT,CASSQATGMNTEAFF
TRBJ1-1,-,TRBV3-1,14,-,TGTGCCAGCAGCCGCCTCGCGGGGTACACTGAAGCTTTCTTT,CASSRLAGYTEAFF
TRBJ1-2,-,TRBV14,13,-,TGTGCCAGCAGCCAACAGGCCTATGGGGGCTACACCTTC,CASSQQAYGGYTF
TRBJ2-5,-,TRBV25-1,12,-,TGTGCCAGCAGTGAATTTGGGAAGACCCAGTACTTC,CASSEFGKTQYF
TRBJ2-3,TRBD1,TRBV5-1,13,-,TGCGCCGTCCGGGACAGACTACAGGGTACGCAGTATTTT,CAVRDRLQGTQYF
TRBJ1-1,-,TRBV30,12,once,TGTGCCTGGAGCAGGGCAGGCACTGAAGCTTTCTTT,CAWSRAGTEAFF
TRBJ1-3,-,TRBV7-9,11,-,TGTGCCAGCAGCTTAGGAAACACCATATATTTT,CASSLGNTIYF
TRBJ2-1,TRBD2,TRBV14,15,-,TGTGCCAGCAGCCAGAGTCTAGCGGGATTCAATGAGCAGTTCTTC,CASSQSLAGFNEQFF
TRBJ1-1,-,TRBV7-2,15,-,TGTGCCAGCAGCTTAGGTGAGGGGGGGAACACTGAAGCTTTCTTT,CASSLGEGGNTEAFF
TRBJ2-1,TRBD2,TRBV30,14,-,TGTGCCTGGAGTGGACTAGCGGGGTACAATGAGCAGTTCTTC,CAWSGLAGYNEQFF
TRBJ2-1,-,TRBV5-1,14,-,TGCGCCAGCAGCGGATCACAGGGATGGAATGAGCAGTTCTTC,CASSGSQGWNEQFF
TRBJ1-4,TRBD1,TRBV20-1,16,-,TGCAGTGCTAGCGGAACGACAGGGACAACTAATGAAAAACTGTTTTTT,CSASGTTGTTNEKLFF
TRBJ2-7,-,TRBV9,15,-,TGTGCCAGCAGCGTATCCCCCGGCAGCTCCTACGAGCAGTACTTC,CASSVSPGSSYEQYF
TRBJ1-2,TRBD1,TRBV28,14,-,TGTGCCGTGTCGAGACAGGGTCTTTCCTATGGCTACACCTTC,CAVSRQGLSYGYTF
TRBJ1-5,-,TRBV30,13,-,TGTGCCTGGAGTAGGACAGTTTATCAGCCCCAGCATTTT,CAWSRTVYQPQHF
TRBJ2-3,-,TRBV15,15,-,TGTGCCACCAGCAGAGAAGTTATTAGCACAGATACGCAGTATTTT,CATSREVISTDTQYF
TRBJ2-7,-,TRBV28,14,-,TGTGCCACCGGACCCCCGGTTTCTGCAGGCGAGCAGTACTTC,CATGPPVSAGEQYF
TRBJ1-5,-,TRBV7-2,15,-,TGTGCCAGCAGTTTAAGGGGGTTGGATTCCCAGCCCCAGCATTTT,CASSLRGLDSQPQHF
TRBJ1-2,-,TRBV5-1,15,-,TGCGCCAGCAGCTTGGAGGGGGGCGCGAACTATGGCTACACCTTC,CASSLEGGANYGYTF
TRBJ1-5,-,TRBV6-2/TRBV6-3,14,-,TGTGCCAGCAGTTACTCGACCAGCAATCAGCCCCAGCATTTT,CASSYSTSNQPQHF
TRBJ2-1,TRBD2,TRBV11-2,16,-,TGTGCCAGCAGCTTCCTTAGCGGGACGGTCTCCAATGAGCAGTTCTTC,CASSFLSGTVSNEQFF
TRBJ1-6,-,TRBV30,14,once,TGTGCCTGGAGTGTCAATGTAGAGAATTCACCCCTCCACTTT,CAWSVNVENSPLHF
TRBJ2-3,TRBD2,TRBV20-1,14,-,TGCAGTGCTAGTCCGGGACTAGGCACAGATACGCAGTATTTT,CSASPGLGTDTQYF
TRBJ1-2,-,TRBV6-5,13,-,TGTGCCAGCAGCAACGCAGCCCTCTATGGCTACACCTTC,CASSNAALYGYTF
TRBJ2-1,TRBD2,TRBV3-1,15,-,TGTGCCAGCAGCCAGTTGAGCGGGGGCATAGATGAGCAGTTCTTC,CASSQLSGGIDEQFF